Listed below are T cell receptor beta chains from one sample, sequenced in a study of blood T cells in healthy people across ages. TCRdb processed the 5' RACE reads anew with MiXCR; each CDR3 protein has one entry. The sample lists about 680,000 distinct CDR3 sequences; 45% to 50% were seen once. Sequenced sample: blood. All receptors derive from a woman aged 55-70 years in good health. The CDR3 runs from the conserved cysteine through the conserved F or W. Each record gives: clone size, V gene, CDR3 protein. Size is omitted from some rows. Given values are once, few, many or a class for expanded clones.

NA TRBV10-3 CAISARLDETQYF
few TRBV12-3/TRBV12-4 CASSTNRVTEAFF
NA TRBV4-3 CASSQDRGKDTEAFF
few TRBV5-1 CASSLAGSAGNEQFF
NA TRBV15 CATSRESGSGEQFF
NA TRBV20-1 CSARASLARGEQFF
NA TRBV18 CASSPDKGYTF
few TRBV6-1 CASSDEGTIGNEQFF
NA TRBV15 CATSGGDWKNIQYF
NA TRBV10-3 CATRRTSGSYNEQFF
NA TRBV27 CASTHEQFF
few TRBV4-2 CASSRRDSDEQFF
NA TRBV29-1 CSVQAGEPETQYF
NA TRBV6-2/TRBV6-3 CASSFRVRTINVDEQFF
NA TRBV9 CASSSSRGGPIGETQYF
few TRBV12-3/TRBV12-4 CASSPRTGRPYEQYF
NA TRBV6-2/TRBV6-3 CASSSRGQGFNIQYF
NA TRBV20-1 CSARDITGYNEQYF
few TRBV18 CASTPSSPLDEQYF
NA TRBV5-1 CASSLLAPRYNEQFF
NA TRBV20-1 CSARSGTTDTQYF
few TRBV4-3 CASSQGAGPYYNEQFF
few TRBV29-1 CSVEWDRGSPDTQYF
few TRBV5-1 CASSLTSGMREQFF
NA TRBV24-1 CATSDFYGSGGINEQYF
NA TRBV20-1 CSAPGRKNTEAFF
NA TRBV5-1 CASSRPGQGRYEQYF
NA TRBV5-1 CASSPGQYASTDTQYF
NA TRBV20-1 CSARQVLSTEAFF
NA TRBV7-2 CASSQGQGALREKLFF
NA TRBV20-1 CSARVLADSYNEQFF
NA TRBV2 CASSEGRTGGAHGYTF
NA TRBV6-6 CASRPPPGGNEKLFF
few TRBV2 CASSRTANYGYTF
few TRBV27 CASSLNTYRNIQYF
NA TRBV5-1 CASSSGHLRGSDTEAFF
few TRBV4-3 CASSQDPIPSTEAFF
NA TRBV5-1 CASTYAGTGEETQYF
NA TRBV9 CASSVDPTEQETQYF
NA TRBV30 CAWSGTASYEQYF
NA TRBV20-1 CSARKGLGFEKLFF
NA TRBV20-1 CSARLAGEGGTQYF
few TRBV4-3 CASSQLDRDEKLFF
NA TRBV11-1 CASSLVARDGETQYF
NA TRBV6-1 CVSSGDYEQYF
NA TRBV9 CASSVNWGLETQYF
NA TRBV28 CASGLSGRTYEQYF
few TRBV11-1 CASSSRDRGDYGYTF
NA TRBV4-2 CASSQAQETQYF
NA TRBV28 CASTPTVYNEQFF
NA TRBV25-1 CASSDGGARDYGYTF
NA TRBV28 CASSSIWTGGVSGANVLTF